The 5 T cell receptor beta chains presented below share a single source sample, sequenced in a study of shared clonotypes between healthy human individuals. Sequenced by immunoSEQ multiplex PCR; TCRdb stores in-frame clones only, minus some. The sample gives about 2.3 million clones, about nine tenths of which show up once; 0.37% is in the top ten. Input material: naive CD4+ T cells from PBMCs. Subset: CD45RA+ positively selected. The receptors derive from a man younger than 35 in good health. Some clones in this sample may be carry-over from other donors' samples.

As to this clone: The identical CDR3 is also encoded by other nucleotide sequences in the sample. V is TRBV5-1 and J is TRBJ1-5, with a tentative D call TRBD1 (5 bases). CDR3 length: 15 residues. Per the germline V gene, CDR1 is SGHRS and CDR2 is YFSETQ. V lost 0 bases to trimming and J lost 1 base, with 8 bases between them. CDR3 sequence (DNA): TGCGCCAGCAGCTTGGATCCAGGGAGCAATCAGCCCCAGCATTTT. Translation: CASSLDPGSNQPQHF.

The chain joins TRBV11-2 to TRBJ1-4; 8 bases are shared with TRBD1. CDR3 size: 16 residues. V lost 5 bases, J lost 7 bases, and 12 bases stayed unmatched. Looked up from germline, CDR1 is SGHAT and CDR2 is FQNNGV. The CDR3 DNA reads TGTGCCAGCAGCAACGATCAGGGGGCGCGGGGTGAAAAACTGTTTTTT. Amino acid sequence: CASSNDQGARGEKLFF.

The chain is built from TRBV5-1 and TRBJ1-2, with 10 bases aligning to TRBD1. This CDR3 has 13 amino acids. The J segment lost 4 bases and the V segment lost 5 bases, leaving 2 bases of the junction unmatched. Germline V CDR1 and CDR2: SGHRS, YFSETQ. This chain's CDR3 is CASSRTGGYGYTF. For the CDR3, the DNA is TGCGCCAGCAGTCGGACAGGGGGCTATGGCTACACCTTC.

V gene TRBV7-9 combines with J gene TRBJ2-1; TRBD2 aligns across 12 bases. Germline CDR1 SEHNR, CDR2 FQNEAQ (reference sequence). J gave up 7 bases and V 1 base, and 11 bases lay outside the gene matches. This CDR3 is built from 18 residues. In nucleotides, the CDR3 is TGTGCCAGCAGCTTAGTTTATGCGGGACTAGCGGGTGTTAATGAGCAGTTCTTC. Translation: CASSLVYAGLAGVNEQFF.

This clone was detected a few times. This chain connects TRBV7-3 to TRBJ2-2; 7 positions agree with TRBD1. CDR3 size: 15 residues. The J segment lost 6 bases and the V segment lost 4 bases, leaving 8 bases of the junction unmatched. The germline gives CDR1 SGHTA, CDR2 FQGTGA. CDR3: CASSSTSGGAGELFF. DNA for the CDR3: TGTGCCAGCAGCTCAACATCAGGGGGAGCCGGGGAGCTGTTTTTT.